What follows are 7 T cell receptor beta chains derived from one specimen sequenced in a study of cytomegalovirus exposure and HLA in healthy donors. Vbeta (60) and Jbeta (13) primers were used in the PCR. The data were produced by immunoSEQ multiplex PCR, yet TCRdb's version contains in-frame clones alone and is incomplete. The sample contains about 160,000 clones, 70% to 85% of which appear only once. Sequences were obtained from PBMCs. The receptors stem from a man aged 50-59 years in good health and CMV-seropositive.

This clone has just a few counts. The chain joins TRBV18 to TRBJ2-7; 9 positions match TRBD1. Germline V gene lookup returns CDR1 KGHSH and CDR2 LQKENI. The CDR3 consists of 15 residues. After removal of 5 bases from V and 4 bases from J, the junction contained 9 bases not matched to a gene. The DNA of the CDR3 is TGTGCCAGCTCATCCTCCGGGACAGGGAGTTACGAGCAGTACTTC. Protein: CASSSSGTGSYEQYF.

This clone was detected a few times. CDR3: CASSPRQGVHNEQFF. Here the CDR3 DNA reads TGTGCCAGCAGTCCCCGACAGGGGGTCCACAATGAGCAGTTCTTC. The chain joins TRBV25-1 to TRBJ2-1; 9 bases match TRBD1. Trimming cost V 5 bases and J 5 bases; bases outside gene matches: 7. The length of the CDR3 is 15 residues. CDR1 and CDR2 from the germline V gene are MGHDK and SYGVNS.

The V call is TRBV4-3, the J call TRBJ2-5; TRBD1 aligns across 8 bases. J was trimmed by 5 bases and V by 1 base; bases with no gene match: 6. In germline, CDR1 is LGHNA, CDR2 YSLEER. The CDR3 is 15 residues long. The chain's CDR3 is CASSQVPGGGETQYF. The CDR3 nucleotides are TGCGCCAGCAGCCAAGTACCAGGGGGCGGGGAGACCCAGTACTTC.

The genes are TRBV19 and TRBJ2-3; TRBD2 might be the D (6 bases). V gave up 5 bases and J gave up 2 bases, with 20 bases separating them. The CDR3 is made up of 17 amino acids. From germline, CDR1 is LNHDA and CDR2 SQIVND (reference sequence). CDR3 sequence: CASSLPTAGTLTDTQYF. In DNA form, the CDR3 reads TGTGCCAGTAGTCTGCCTACCGCCGGGACTCTCACAGATACGCAGTATTTT.

On this clone itself: In the same sample, other DNA sequences code for this CDR3. The chain recombines TRBV11-2 with TRBJ2-7, with 9 bases matching TRBD1. CDR3 length equals 13 residues. The germline CDR1 and CDR2 sequences are SGHAT and FQNNGV. Trimming took 6 bases from V and 3 from J; bases not matched to a gene: 3. CDR3 loop: CASSQDRGYEQYF. CDR3 bases: TGTGCCAGCAGTCAGGACAGGGGCTACGAGCAGTACTTC.

The V gene is TRBV9, the J gene TRBJ2-3; 9 bases match TRBD2. This CDR3 contains 15 residues. Germline V gene lookup returns CDR1 SGDLS and CDR2 YYNGEE. V gave up 2 bases and J gave up 2 bases; unmatched junction bases: 3. CDR3 sequence reads: CASSVGGGDTDTQYF. CDR3 DNA sequence: TGTGCCAGCAGCGTCGGCGGGGGGGACACAGATACGCAGTATTTT.

This clone was found once. This sequence joins TRBV29-1 and TRBJ1-3, with D possibly matching TRBD1 (6 bases). Germline-derived CDR1 and CDR2 are SQVTM and ANQGSEA. Deletions cut 6 bases from V and 3 bases from J, with 12 bases between. The CDR3 covers 13 residues. CDR3 nucleotide sequence: TGCAGCGTGGCAGGGGAAATTGGAAACACCATATATTTT. It translates to CSVAGEIGNTIYF. The complete variable domain, with remaining parts taken from reference TRBV29-1 and TRBJ1-3, reads SAVISQKPSRDICQRGTSLTIQCQVDSQVTMMFWYRQQPGQSLTLIATANQGSEATYESGFVIDKFPISRPNLTFSTLTVSNMSPEDSSIYLCSVAGEIGNTIYFGEGSWLTVV.